Presented here are 5 T cell receptor beta chains from one specimen sequenced in a study of T cell repertoires in cytomegalovirus infection. MiXCR, applied by TCRdb to the reads, yields one record per CDR3 protein. The sample shows a few hundred thousand distinct CDR3 sequences, 15% to 20% of them seen only once. Sequencing was carried out using CD8+ T cells from PBMCs. All receptors come from a human donor in good health (CMV status not recorded). Some clones in this sample may be carry-over from other donors' samples.

Many counts were recorded for this clonotype. This CDR3 is CASSRETLYNEQFF. The CDR3 bases are TGTGCCAGCAGCAGAGAGACACTATACAATGAGCAGTTCTTC. The chain joins TRBV7-9 to TRBJ2-1, with D unclear. This CDR3 comprises 14 residues. V dropped 5 bases and J dropped 4 bases, with 12 bases sitting between them. Per the germline V gene, CDR1 is SEHNR and CDR2 is FQNEAQ (reference sequence).

The chain recombines TRBV3-1 with TRBJ2-1; D is unclear. Germline V gene sequence: CDR1 LGHDT, CDR2 YNNKEL (reference sequence). Trimming took off 6 bases at V and 7 bases at J, with 19 bases between the two ends. The CDR3 contains 15 residues. CDR3 bases: TGTGCCAGCAGACATCTAGAGGAATCTAAGAATGAGCAGTTCTTC. Translation gives CASRHLEESKNEQFF.

This clonotype has a handful of counts. The chain employs TRBV11-2 and TRBJ1-5; possibly TRBD1 for D (6 bases). Germline V CDR1 and CDR2: SGHAT, FQNNGV. The CDR3 runs 15 residues. The germline V and J ends were trimmed by 0 bases and 6 bases, with 12 bases remaining between them. CDR3 coding DNA: TGTGCCAGCAGCTTAGATCTGGGGGCGAGTCAGCCCCAGCATTTT. Translating gives CASSLDLGASQPQHF.

Ten or more counts support this clonotype. V usage is TRBV7-2 and J usage is TRBJ1-6, with no clear D. V was cut by 4 bases and J by 7 bases, with 23 bases left in between. Per the germline V gene, CDR1 is SGHTA and CDR2 is FQGNSA. The CDR3 covers 18 residues. CDR3 protein: CASSSFPQTGPANSPLHF. In nucleotides, the CDR3 is TGTGCCAGCAGCTCTTTTCCTCAAACCGGGCCGGCGAATTCACCCCTCCACTTT.

This clonotype was seen more than once but under ten times. The chain is built from TRBV7-2 and TRBJ1-6; D perhaps matches TRBD1 (6 bases). With 2 bases removed from V and 9 bases from J, the gap between germline ends came to 17 bases. This CDR3 is 16 amino acids long. The germline V gene encodes CDR1 SGHTA and CDR2 FQGNSA. For the CDR3, the DNA is TGTGCCAGCAGCTTAAGGGGGGGGACGAGAGGTTCACCCCTCCACTTT. Translation: CASSLRGGTRGSPLHF. Drawing the rest from reference TRBV7-2 and TRBJ1-6, the complete variable domain is GAGVSQSPSNKVTEKGKDVELRCDPISGHTALYWYRQSLGQGLEFLIYFQGNSAPDKSGLPSDRFSAERTGGSVSTLTIQRTQQEDSAVYLCASSLRGGTRGSPLHFGNGTRLTVT.